These T cell receptor beta chains were read from a single sample in a study of early T cells in non-severe SARS-CoV-2 infection. TCRdb independently ran MiXCR on the 5' RACE reads; one entry per CDR3 protein. The data show roughly 99,000 distinct CDR3 sequences, with around 10% seen just once and 6.5% to 8% held by the top ten. Sequenced material: whole blood. The receptors here all came from an adult who was a healthcare worker with PCR-confirmed SARS-CoV-2 infection or an uninfected control (not recorded which). CDR3s include the opening cysteine and the closing phenylalanine or tryptophan. The order of the fields is D gene, J gene, V gene, clone size, CDR3 protein, CDR3 DNA. D genes are given only for firm matches. Clone size is shown for a subset of rows, as once, few, many or a class of expanded clone.

TRBD2	TRBJ2-7	TRBV7-2	many	CASSGAAGGYYEQYF	TGTGCCAGCAGTGGCGCGGCGGGAGGTTACTACGAGCAGTACTTC
.	TRBJ2-6	TRBV12-3/TRBV12-4	many	CASSLPDRYSGANVLTF	TGTGCCAGCAGTTTACCTGACAGATACTCTGGGGCCAACGTCCTGACTTTC
TRBD1	TRBJ1-2	TRBV19	.	CATSGTGDVGYTF	TGTGCCACTTCCGGGACAGGGGATGTTGGCTACACCTTC
.	TRBJ2-1	TRBV6-4	many	CASRGTYNEQFF	TGTGCCAGCAGGGGAACCTACAATGAGCAGTTCTTC
.	TRBJ2-7	TRBV11-3	many	CASSWGRRVIHEQYF	TGTGCCAGCAGCTGGGGGCGCAGGGTGATCCACGAGCAGTACTTC
.	TRBJ1-2	TRBV5-1	many	CASSPERGRGGYTF	TGCGCCAGCAGCCCGGAGCGGGGGCGCGGTGGCTACACCTTC
.	TRBJ1-1	TRBV6-2/TRBV6-3	many	CASSYRTRSEAFF	TGTGCCAGCAGTTACAGGACGCGGTCTGAAGCTTTCTTT
.	TRBJ2-4	TRBV28	.	CASSDRNIQYF	TGTGCCAGCAGTGACAGAAACATTCAGTACTTC
.	TRBJ2-3	TRBV9	many	CASSVEDGSDTQYF	TGTGCCAGCAGCGTAGAGGACGGCTCAGATACGCAGTATTTT
.	TRBJ1-2	TRBV30	many	CAWSLYSYGYTF	TGTGCCTGGAGTCTCTACTCCTATGGCTACACCTTC
.	TRBJ2-1	TRBV4-1	.	CASSRGRDYNEQFF	TGCGCCAGCAGCCGAGGGCGGGACTACAATGAGCAGTTCTTC
.	TRBJ2-2	TRBV27	many	CASSNLPTGELFF	TGTGCCAGCAGCAACCTACCCACCGGGGAGCTGTTTTTT
.	TRBJ2-5	TRBV20-1	few	CSASHETQYF	TGCAGTGCTAGTCACGAGACCCAGTACTTC
.	TRBJ1-2	TRBV2	few	CASSVEGESGYTF	TGTGCCAGCAGTGTAGAAGGGGAATCGGGCTACACCTTC
.	TRBJ2-7	TRBV9	few	CASSPKGHQGYEQYF	TGTGCCAGCAGCCCCAAGGGGCATCAAGGTTACGAGCAGTACTTC
.	TRBJ2-1	TRBV6-2/TRBV6-3	few	CASTFPSHEQFF	TGTGCCAGCACTTTTCCGTCCCATGAGCAGTTCTTC
.	TRBJ1-2	TRBV24-1	.	CATSDGVGGYTF	TGTGCCACCAGTGATGGCGTAGGTGGCTACACCTTC
.	TRBJ1-2	TRBV6-1	.	CASSEARLYYGYTF	TGTGCCAGCAGTGAAGCACGACTGTATTATGGCTACACCTTC
TRBD1	TRBJ2-7	TRBV4-3	.	CASSQDLGTALEQYF	TGCGCCAGCAGCCAAGATTTGGGGACAGCGCTCGAGCAGTACTTC
TRBD1	TRBJ1-5	TRBV2	.	CASSGGQTDQPQHF	TGTGCCAGCAGTGGGGGACAGACTGATCAGCCCCAGCATTTT